This T cell receptor beta chain derives from a study of T cell responses to AZD1222 COVID-19 vaccine. The study, taken as a whole, reports: Close to half of all spike-specific TCRs reportedly target regions of the variants that are unmutated. CD4 TCRs associated with vaccination spanned spike, dominating at 160-218 and 743-854. Baseline testing showed seropositivity in only five to seven AZD1222 recipients.

Turning to this clone: Its specificity is not known.

The protocol was immunoSEQ multiplex PCR, while the TCRdb copy is restricted to in-frame clones and leaves out a portion. The sample has roughly 200,000 clones; 85% to 95% are singletons. This TCR derives from an adult who received the MenACWY meningococcal vaccine as a control. The sample consisted of peripheral blood, taken 28 days after the second dose of the MenACWY control vaccine.

The CDR3 spells CASSLASGANVLTF. The DNA of the CDR3 is TGTGCCAGCAGCTTAGCGTCTGGGGCCAACGTCCTGACTTTC. The chain recombines TRBV7-2 with TRBJ2-6; D gene uncertain. Between the trimmed V and J ends, which lost 0 bases and 1 base, there was a span of 1 base. Looked up from germline, CDR1 is SGHTA and CDR2 is FQGNSA. The CDR3 length is 14 residues. Full variable domain (outside the CDR3, taken from reference TRBV7-2 and TRBJ2-6): GAGVSQSPSNKVTEKGKDVELRCDPISGHTALYWYRQSLGQGLEFLIYFQGNSAPDKSGLPSDRFSAERTGGSVSTLTIQRTQQEDSAVYLCASSLASGANVLTFGAGSRLTVL.